The next 12 T cell receptor beta chains were all read from a single sample in a study of blood T cell repertoires in COVID-19. TCRdb keeps only in-frame clones here, not all; method: immunoSEQ multiplex PCR. The table includes 200,000 to 250,000 clones, approximately 80% detected once. Input material: peripheral blood. The receptors originated from a woman in her forties or fifties with acute or convalescent COVID-19.

The rearrangement uses TRBV10-3 and TRBJ2-3, with TRBD2 as a possible D gene (6 bases). Trimming left V 6 bases short and J 2 bases short, with 12 bases between. Germline V gives CDR1 ENHRY, CDR2 SYGVKD. This CDR3 spans 14 amino acids. The CDR3 bases are TGTGCCATCAGGGGACTGGGGATCACAGATACGCAGTATTTT. It specifies CAIRGLGITDTQYF.

The chain links TRBV27 to TRBJ2-1, with D possibly TRBD2 on 6 matching bases. The germline V gene encodes CDR1 MNHEY and CDR2 SMNVEV (reference sequence). This CDR3 is 15 amino acids long. Trimming shortened V by 5 bases and J by 4 bases, and 15 bases separated the two germline ends. The CDR3 DNA follows: TGTGCCAGCAGTCCGGGACTCCCCCCTTACAATGAGCAGTTCTTC. It specifies CASSPGLPPYNEQFF.

This chain connects TRBV28 to TRBJ2-3, with 9 positions matching TRBD2. Germline V CDR1 and CDR2: MDHEN, SYDVKM. The CDR3 is 19 amino acids. J lost 4 bases, V lost 1 base, and 15 bases had no gene match. The CDR3 region is CASSLSGGRGGDIADTQYF. As DNA, the CDR3 is TGTGCCAGCAGTTTATCTGGAGGGCGGGGGGGCGACATCGCAGATACGCAGTATTTT.

CDR3 in DNA: TGCGCCAGCAGCCCGGGACAGACATATCAAGAGACCCAGTACTTC. The encoded protein is CASSPGQTYQETQYF. The J gene is TRBJ2-5, the V gene TRBV5-1; 7 bases agree with TRBD1. The junction had 8 bases not matched to a gene; V was cut back by 4 bases and J by 2 bases. Germline values: CDR1 SGHRS, CDR2 YFSETQ. The CDR3 is 15 residues long.

The chain combines TRBV24-1 with TRBJ1-2; TRBD1 agrees at 7 bases. V gave up 1 base and J gave up 5 bases; unmatched junction bases: 18. This CDR3 is built from 19 residues. The germline V gene encodes CDR1 KGHDR and CDR2 SFDVKD. The CDR3 region has the DNA TGTGCCACCAGTGATTTAGTTGAGGGACAGATTATGCGCCGTTATGGCTACACCTTC. It codes for CATSDLVEGQIMRRYGYTF.

The rearrangement joins TRBV5-1 to TRBJ1-4, with 7 bases matching TRBD1. Germline V CDR1 and CDR2: SGHRS, YFSETQ. This CDR3 has 14 amino acids. Trimming at V came to 4 bases and at J to 3 bases, leaving 3 bases not matched to a gene. CDR3: CASSMGQSNEKLFF. The CDR3 DNA is TGCGCCAGCAGCATGGGACAGTCTAATGAAAAACTGTTTTTT.

The rearrangement uses TRBV7-8 and TRBJ2-3, with TRBD1 matching 7 bases. Germline V gene data show CDR1 as SGHVS and CDR2 as FQNEAQ. This CDR3 has 14 amino acids. After removal of 5 bases from V and 4 bases from J, the junction contained 6 bases not matched to a gene. For the CDR3, the DNA is TGTGCCAGCAGCCTGAGACAGGGCCCAGATACGCAGTATTTT. Protein product: CASSLRQGPDTQYF.

This clone was found once. The chain recombines TRBV3-1 (or the pseudogene TRBV3-2) with TRBJ2-2; 8 positions agree with TRBD1. The CDR3 consists of 18 residues. CDR1 is LGHDT and CDR2 is YNNKEL in the germline V gene (reference sequence). Trimming took 5 bases from V and 0 from J; bases not matched to a gene: 11. Written as DNA, the CDR3 is TGTGCCAGCAGCACACGATTTGGACAGGGTTCGAACACCGGGGAGCTGTTTTTT. This encodes CASSTRFGQGSNTGELFF.

The rearrangement joins TRBV10-3 to TRBJ2-3; a weak D match, TRBD2 (7 bases). This CDR3 spans 15 amino acids. Per the germline V gene, CDR1 is ENHRY and CDR2 is SYGVKD. V lost 4 bases to trimming and J lost 1 base, with 12 bases between them. For the CDR3, the DNA is TGTGCCATCAGTGGTTCGGGGGGCGGCACAGATACGCAGTATTTT. Its protein is CAISGSGGGTDTQYF.

The gene calls are TRBV4-1 and TRBJ1-6; D is perhaps TRBD1 (5 bases). Looked up from germline, CDR1 is MGHRA and CDR2 is YSYEKL. CDR3 length: 14 residues. The germline V and J ends were trimmed by 4 bases and 7 bases, with 11 bases remaining between them. CDR3 in DNA: TGCGCCAGCAGCCTAGGACAAGTAAATTCACCCCTCCACTTT. It yields the protein CASSLGQVNSPLHF.

CDR3 loop: CASSSSTLMNQPQHF. The CDR3 DNA reads as TGTGCCAGCAGTTCCTCTACTCTGATGAATCAGCCCCAGCATTTT. The chain has TRBV28 and TRBJ1-5; unclear D gene. V was cut by 4 bases and J by 4 bases, with 14 bases left in between. Germline lookup yields CDR1 MDHEN and CDR2 SYDVKM. The CDR3 totals 15 residues.

This chain joins TRBV3-1 (or the pseudogene TRBV3-2) and TRBJ1-4; 12 bases are a match to TRBD1. In germline, CDR1 is LGHDT, CDR2 YNNKEL (reference sequence). The CDR3 totals 21 residues. J was trimmed by 8 bases and V by 0 bases; bases with no gene match: 19. CDR3 protein: CASSQEALGWDRGRGGEKLFF. CDR3 DNA: TGTGCCAGCAGCCAAGAGGCGTTAGGATGGGACAGGGGGCGAGGGGGAGAAAAACTGTTTTTT.